What follows are 6 T cell receptor beta chains derived from one specimen sequenced in a study of T cell responses to AZD1222 COVID-19 vaccine. Clones were sequenced by immunoSEQ multiplex PCR, and TCRdb holds only the in-frame ones, with some missing. This table has some 160,000 clones, more than 85% appearing once. Sequenced material: peripheral blood, taken on day 0 of AZD1222 vaccination. The origin of the receptors is an adult in good health.

The chain recombines TRBV5-4 with TRBJ2-1; 8 bases are shared with TRBD2. In germline, CDR1 is SGHNT, CDR2 YYREEE (reference sequence). V shed 0 bases and J 2 bases; nucleotides not matched to a gene: 7. The CDR3 has 17 amino acids. The CDR3 DNA reads as TGTGCCAGCAGCTTGGCCGGCACTAGCGGCACCTACAATGAGCAGTTCTTC. Protein: CASSLAGTSGTYNEQFF.

The chain employs TRBV9 and TRBJ2-1, with D possibly called TRBD1 or TRBD2 (5 bases each). Germline CDR1 reads SGDLS; CDR2 reads YYNGEE. V lost 4 bases and J 8 bases, leaving 13 bases between the germline ends. The length of the CDR3 is 13 residues. In DNA, the CDR3 is TGTGCCAGCAGCCGGGCCCTGGGGGATGAGCAGTTCTTC. Amino acids: CASSRALGDEQFF.

This clone was recorded only once. This chain connects TRBV3-1 (or the pseudogene TRBV3-2) to TRBJ2-1; 8 bases align to TRBD1. The CDR3 sequence is 16 residues long. V lost 4 bases to trimming and J lost 5 bases; unmatched junction nucleotides: 10. Looked up from germline, CDR1 is LGHDT and CDR2 is YNNKEL (reference sequence). The CDR3 nucleotides are TGTGCCAGCAGCCGAGAGGACAGGGCAGATAACAATGAGCAGTTCTTC. Encoded protein: CASSREDRADNNEQFF.

V usage is TRBV7-9 and J usage is TRBJ2-2; TRBD1 might be the D (5 bases). Trimming left V 7 bases short and J 3 bases short, with 15 bases between. In germline, CDR1 is SEHNR, CDR2 FQNEAQ (reference sequence). The CDR3 runs 15 residues. CDR3 region: CASTPWTPDTGELFF. The DNA of the CDR3 is TGTGCCAGCACCCCTTGGACACCTGACACCGGGGAGCTGTTTTTT.

This clone showed up just once. The chain carries TRBV5-4 and TRBJ2-5; D is possibly TRBD1 or TRBD2 (5 bases each). In germline, CDR1 is SGHNT, CDR2 YYREEE (reference sequence). CDR3 length equals 17 residues. Trimming took off 0 bases at V and 4 bases at J, with 19 bases between the two ends. CDR3 sequence reads: CASSLAVAGSGGETQYF. In DNA, the CDR3 is TGTGCCAGCAGCTTGGCCGTGGCAGGGAGTGGTGGAGAGACCCAGTACTTC.

The table lists this clone with a few counts. For the CDR3, the DNA is TGCAGCGTTAACAGGGGCGATGAGCAGTTCTTC. It yields the protein CSVNRGDEQFF. The chain links TRBV29-1 to TRBJ2-1, with TRBD1 identical over 7 bases. With 5 bases clipped from V and 8 bases from J, the junction kept 3 bases outside the gene matches. The CDR3 extends over 11 amino acids. From germline, CDR1 is SQVTM and CDR2 ANQGSEA.